The clone carrying this T cell receptor (beta chain) was counted only a few times. TCRdb passed the 5' RACE reads through MiXCR, listing each CDR3 protein once. The table records 55,000 to 70,000 distinct CDR3 sequences, 10% to 15% of them present only once. These data come from a study of early T cells in non-severe SARS-CoV-2 infection. The TCR sequence derives from an adult who was a healthcare worker with PCR-confirmed SARS-CoV-2 infection or an uninfected control (not recorded which). The sequencing sample was made of whole blood.

The CDR3 reads CASKPAGGEGYTF. CDR3 coding DNA: TGTGCCAGCAAGCCCGCGGGGGGCGAGGGCTACACCTTC. This chain links TRBV27 with TRBJ1-2, with a weak D call TRBD1 (6 bases). V lost 7 bases and J 8 bases, leaving 17 bases between the germline ends. The CDR3 spans 13 residues. Germline loops: CDR1 MNHEY, CDR2 SMNVEV (reference sequence).